This is a list of T cell receptor beta chains from one sample in a study of cytotoxic CD8 clonotypes in ibrutinib-treated CLL. Data came from immunoSEQ multiplex PCR; TCRdb stores just in-frame clones and leaves some out. The sample holds 50,000 to 75,000 clones, approximately 75% seen once. The source was PBMCs, collected after 12 months of ibrutinib treatment. The receptors were gathered from a human donor with chronic lymphocytic leukemia. Both conserved end residues are part of each CDR3. D genes are given only for firm matches. Where a row states a size, it is once, few, many or the class of an expanded clone; other rows omit it.

TRBJ2-7 TRBV7-6 once - TGTGCCAGCAGCCAGCAGAGCTACGAGCAGTACTTC CASSQQSYEQYF
TRBJ2-7 TRBV2 - TRBD1 TGTGCCAGCAGGGCAGGGGACAGAGCCTACGAGCAGTACTTC CASRAGDRAYEQYF
TRBJ2-7 TRBV28 - - TGTGCCAGCAGTGTCCATACGGGCTACGAGCAGTACTTC CASSVHTGYEQYF
TRBJ2-7 TRBV7-7 - - TGTGCTAGCAGCTTTGGGTGGAGCAGGGCTTGGAAACAACCCTACGAGCAGTACTTC CASSFGWSRAWKQPYEQYF
TRBJ1-1 TRBV19 - - TGTGCCAGTACCCCCGGGAACCGACTCGGTGAAGCTTTCTTT CASTPGNRLGEAFF
TRBJ2-7 TRBV9 once TRBD1 TGTGCCAGCAGTGACGGACAGGGCTTACAGTCCTACGAGCAGTACTTC CASSDGQGLQSYEQYF
TRBJ1-5 TRBV28 few - TGTGCCAGCAGGTCACTTGGAAATCAGCCCCAGCATTTT CASRSLGNQPQHF
TRBJ1-1 TRBV18 - - TGTGCCAGCTCACCAGCGGGGAGCACTGAAGCTTTCTTT CASSPAGSTEAFF
TRBJ2-5 TRBV4-2 - - TGTGCCAGCAGCCAAGATCGTGGGCAGGGGGGAGAGACCCAGTACTTC CASSQDRGQGGETQYF
TRBJ2-2 TRBV5-4 few - TGTGCCAGCAGCTTGGTTGCGGGCGGGAACACCGGGGAGCTGTTTTTT CASSLVAGGNTGELFF
TRBJ1-2 TRBV29-1 - - TGCAGCGTTGAGGACAGAGGACCTTATGGCTACACCTTC CSVEDRGPYGYTF
TRBJ1-1 TRBV20-1 - - TGCAGTTTTCCACGGCCCACTGAAGCTTTCTTT CSFPRPTEAFF
TRBJ2-3 TRBV28 - TRBD1 TGTGCCAGCACCATACCGGGACAGGGGACAGATACGCAGTATTTT CASTIPGQGTDTQYF
TRBJ1-4 TRBV2 - - TGTGCCAGCAGGCCTGACACAGAGGAAAAACTGTTTTTT CASRPDTEEKLFF
TRBJ2-1 TRBV20-1 - - TGCAGTGCTAGGAGGGGAAATGAGCAGTTCTTC CSARRGNEQFF
TRBJ2-1 TRBV28 - TRBD1 TGTGCCAGCAGTCTGACCCCGACAGGGGGCAATGAGCAGTTCTTC CASSLTPTGGNEQFF
TRBJ1-1 TRBV5-4 - - TGTGCCAGCAGCTGGGGACGGAACACTGAAGCTTTCTTT CASSWGRNTEAFF
TRBJ1-4 TRBV18 - - TGTGCCAGCTCACCAGTAACGGGATATGAAAAACTGTTTTTT CASSPVTGYEKLFF
TRBJ2-5 TRBV5-1 - - TGCGCCAGCACGACCGGGACAAGACAAGAGACCCAGTACTTC CASTTGTRQETQYF
TRBJ1-5 TRBV5-1 - TRBD1 TGCGCCAGCAGCTTGGGGGACAGGGGGGATCAGCCCCAGCATTTT CASSLGDRGDQPQHF
TRBJ2-7 TRBV25-1 few - TGTGCCAGCAGTGAATATGGGCCCTACGAGCAGTACTTC CASSEYGPYEQYF